These 9 T cell receptor beta chains were all obtained from the same sample, sequenced in a study of cytomegalovirus exposure and HLA in healthy donors. PCR primers comprised 60 Vbeta and 13 Jbeta primers. Clones were read by immunoSEQ multiplex PCR, and TCRdb kept only the in-frame ones, dropping some. The sample carries around 61,000 clones, 80% to 90% recorded once. The sequenced sample consisted of PBMCs. These TCRs come from a young man in good health and CMV-seropositive.

This sequence joins TRBV4-2 and TRBJ1-5, with 8 bases aligning to TRBD1. CDR3 length: 14 residues. J was trimmed by 6 bases and V by 3 bases; bases with no gene match: 4. Per germline, CDR1 LGHNA and CDR2 YNFKEQ. The CDR3 DNA reads TGTGCCAGCAGCCACGACAGGGGCACTCAGCCCCAGCATTTT. Amino acids: CASSHDRGTQPQHF.

Only a few counts were recorded for this clone. The rearrangement links TRBV5-1 to TRBJ2-3; 10 bases match TRBD2. The V segment lost 6 bases and the J segment 1 base; nucleotides outside the gene matches: 5. Germline V gene sequence: CDR1 SGHRS, CDR2 YFSETQ. This CDR3 contains 15 residues. DNA of the CDR3: TGCGCCAGCAAGGAGGGGACTAGCGGCACAGATACGCAGTATTTT. As protein: CASKEGTSGTDTQYF.

This chain joins TRBV6-5 and TRBJ2-1; TRBD2 matches at 10 bases. The CDR3 sequence is 15 residues long. J lost 6 bases, V lost 6 bases, and 8 bases had no gene match. Per the germline V gene, CDR1 is MNHEY and CDR2 is SVGAGI. This CDR3 is CASRAGTSEANEQFF. Written as DNA, the CDR3 is TGTGCCAGCAGGGCCGGGACTAGCGAGGCCAATGAGCAGTTCTTC.

The chain joins TRBV7-2 to TRBJ2-7, with 9 bases identical to TRBD1. The germline CDR1 and CDR2 sequences are SGHTA and FQGNSA. This CDR3 contains 17 residues. The J segment lost 2 bases and the V segment lost 5 bases, leaving 13 bases of the junction unmatched. This chain's CDR3 is CASSLRGGTGWTYEQYF. For the CDR3, the DNA is TGTGCCAGCAGCCTTAGAGGGGGGACAGGGTGGACCTACGAGCAGTACTTC.

CDR3 region: CASSFSGRAYTGELFF. The CDR3 nucleotides are TGTGCCAGCAGCTTTAGCGGGAGGGCCTACACCGGGGAGCTGTTTTTT. V is TRBV11-2 and J is TRBJ2-2; 11 bases fit TRBD2. The CDR3 consists of 16 residues. Trimming at V came to 3 bases and at J to 3 bases, leaving 3 bases not matched to a gene. Per germline, CDR1 SGHAT and CDR2 FQNNGV. Full variable domain (rest looked up from reference TRBV11-2 and TRBJ2-2): EAGVAQSPRYKIIEKRQSVAFWCNPISGHATLYWYQQILGQGPKLLIQFQNNGVVDDSQLPKDRFSAERLKGVDSTLKIQPAKLEDSAVYLCASSFSGRAYTGELFFGEGSRLTVL.

V gene TRBV28 combines with J gene TRBJ2-7, with TRBD1 identical over 7 bases. V was pared by 6 bases and J by 1 base, with 6 bases of the junction left unmatched. Germline lookup yields CDR1 MDHEN and CDR2 SYDVKM. This CDR3 has 14 amino acids. The CDR3 here is CASRPGTESYEQYF. CDR3 sequence (DNA): TGTGCCAGCAGACCTGGGACAGAGTCCTACGAGCAGTACTTC.

V is TRBV18 and J is TRBJ2-2, with 9 nucleotides matching TRBD1. J lost 4 bases, V lost 4 bases, and 4 bases had no gene match. CDR3 size: 15 residues. Germline values: CDR1 KGHSH, CDR2 LQKENI. DNA of the CDR3: TGTGCCAGCTCACGGACAGGGGAAGCCACCGGGGAGCTGTTTTTT. Encoded protein: CASSRTGEATGELFF. Full variable domain (remainder filled in from reference TRBV18 and TRBJ2-2): NAGVMQNPRHLVRRRGQEARLRCSPMKGHSHVYWYRQLPEEGLKFMVYLQKENIIDESGMPKERFSAEFPKEGPSILRIQQVVRGDSAAYFCASSRTGEATGELFFGEGSRLTVL.

V gene TRBV5-8 combines with J gene TRBJ1-1, with D perhaps matching TRBD1 (6 bases). Trimming removed 4 bases at V and 5 bases at J, with 15 bases between. Germline V gives CDR1 SGHTS, CDR2 YDEGEE. The length of the CDR3 is 14 residues. The CDR3 spells CASSRVGGDTEAFF. DNA for the CDR3: TGTGCCAGCAGCCGCGTAGGGGGGGATACTGAAGCTTTCTTT. Complete variable domain (other parts from reference TRBV5-8 and TRBJ1-1): EAGVTQSPTHLIKTRGQQATLRCSPISGHTSVYWYQQALGLGLQFLLWYDEGEERNRGNFPPRFSGRQFPNYSSELNVNALELEDSALYLCASSRVGGDTEAFFGQGTRLTVV.

The chain joins TRBV10-3 to TRBJ1-1, with D unclear. The germline V gene has CDR1 ENHRY and CDR2 SYGVKD. This CDR3 has 15 amino acids. V was clipped by 2 bases and J by 0 bases, with 10 bases between them. The CDR3 here is CAISENGNMNTEAFF. The CDR3 bases are TGTGCCATCAGTGAGAACGGGAACATGAACACTGAAGCTTTCTTT.